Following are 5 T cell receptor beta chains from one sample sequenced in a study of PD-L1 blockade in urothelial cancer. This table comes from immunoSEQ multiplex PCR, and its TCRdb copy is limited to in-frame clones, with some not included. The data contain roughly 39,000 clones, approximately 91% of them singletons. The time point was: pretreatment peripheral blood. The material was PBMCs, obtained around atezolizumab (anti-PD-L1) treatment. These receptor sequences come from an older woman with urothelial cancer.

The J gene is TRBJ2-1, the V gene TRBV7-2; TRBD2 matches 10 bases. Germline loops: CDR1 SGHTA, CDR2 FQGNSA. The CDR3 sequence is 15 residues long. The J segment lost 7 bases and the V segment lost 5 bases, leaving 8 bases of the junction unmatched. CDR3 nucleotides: TGTGCCAGCAGCCCGGGGACTAGCGCGACGAATGAGCAGTTCTTC. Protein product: CASSPGTSATNEQFF.

CDR3 sequence: CASSQRDRGYEQYF. The CDR3 DNA reads as TGCGCCAGCAGTCAACGGGACAGGGGTTACGAGCAGTACTTC. This rearrangement joins TRBV5-1 to TRBJ2-7; 10 bases agree with TRBD1. The V gene end was trimmed by 5 bases and the J gene end by 4 bases; junction bases not matched to a gene: 6. In germline, CDR1 is SGHRS, CDR2 YFSETQ. The CDR3 has 14 amino acids.

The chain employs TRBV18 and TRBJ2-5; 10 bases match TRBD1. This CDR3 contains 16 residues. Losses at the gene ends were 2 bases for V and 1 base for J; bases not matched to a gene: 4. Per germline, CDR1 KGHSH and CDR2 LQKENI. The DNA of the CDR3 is TGTGCCAGCTCACCAATGAGGACAGGGGGCCAAGAGACCCAGTACTTC. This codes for CASSPMRTGGQETQYF.

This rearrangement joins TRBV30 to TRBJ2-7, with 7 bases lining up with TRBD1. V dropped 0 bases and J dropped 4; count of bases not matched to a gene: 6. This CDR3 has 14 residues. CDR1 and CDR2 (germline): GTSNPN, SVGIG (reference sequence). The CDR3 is CAWSVGGRGYEQYF. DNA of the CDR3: TGTGCCTGGAGTGTAGGGGGCAGGGGGTACGAGCAGTACTTC.

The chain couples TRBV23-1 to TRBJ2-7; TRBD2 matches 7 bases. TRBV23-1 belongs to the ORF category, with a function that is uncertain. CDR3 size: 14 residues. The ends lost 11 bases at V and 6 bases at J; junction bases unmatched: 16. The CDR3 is CAALPGLPPREQYF. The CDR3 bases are TGCGCCGCTCTCCCGGGACTACCTCCGCGCGAGCAGTACTTC.